The sequence of this T cell receptor beta chain was determined in a study of cytomegalovirus exposure and HLA in healthy donors. Overall study: Later, an analysis reported that the 130 or so validation repertoires had used the same platform as the approximately 670 first-cohort repertoires. Findings and limits, study-wide: A list of 150 to 200 TCR beta chains associated with cytomegalovirus was given. Among the CMV-associated chains, three were confirmed in vitro as specific for CMV antigens. Rarity characterized most TCR sequences, yet some public TCRs appeared in many donors.

The repertoire was sequenced with immunoSEQ multiplex PCR; TCRdb's copy has only in-frame clones and lacks some. The sample has more than 120,000 clones; roughly 86% are singletons. J was trimmed by 6 bases and V by 4 bases; bases with no gene match: 4. Germline V gene data show CDR1 as SGHNT and CDR2 as YYREEE (reference sequence). The CDR3 consists of 14 residues. With respect to this clone: Antigen: not known.

The TCR comes from a young man in good health and CMV-seropositive. V and J are TRBV5-4 and TRBJ1-4; the match to TRBD1 covers 9 bases. The sequencing input was PBMCs. The CDR3 bases are TGTGCCAGCAGCAGGGGACAGGGTTATGAAAAACTGTTTTTT. It encodes CASSRGQGYEKLFF. The full variable domain, with the rest looked up from reference TRBV5-4 and TRBJ1-4, is ETGVTQSPTHLIKTRGQQVTLRCSSQSGHNTVSWYQQALGQGPQFIFQYYREEENGRGNFPPRFSGLQFPNYSSELNVNALELDDSALYLCASSRGQGYEKLFFGSGTQLSVL.